The 25 T cell receptor beta chains reported below all come from one sample, sequenced in a study of Graves' ophthalmopathy and Graves' hyperthyroidism. RNA served as the template for amplifying TCR beta CDR3 regions. HTBI-primed first-round RT-PCR preceded second-round multiplex PCR. TCRdb independently ran MiXCR on the multiplex PCR reads; one entry per CDR3 protein. This sample has over a million distinct CDR3 sequences, with around a third found just once. Sequenced: peripheral blood or thyroid tissue (not recorded which). These receptors came from an adult man with Graves' hyperthyroidism.

J is TRBJ1-2 and V is TRBV29-1; 8 nucleotides agree with TRBD1. The CDR3 contains 15 residues. V was pared by 8 bases and J by 6 bases, with 17 bases of the junction left unmatched. CDR1 and CDR2 (germline): SQVTM, ANQGSEA. CDR3 sequence: CSPPAGTGFGDGYTF. For the CDR3, the DNA is TGCAGCCCTCCCGCCGGGACAGGATTTGGTGATGGCTACACCTTC.

This clonotype was observed many times. V gene TRBV20-1 combines with J gene TRBJ1-2; D is ambiguous. The CDR3 extends over 13 amino acids. In germline, CDR1 is DFQATT, CDR2 SNEGSKA (reference sequence). Trimming took 6 bases from V and 0 from J, leaving 11 bases between them. As DNA, the CDR3 is TGCAGTGCCCCCTGGCCTTCTAACTATGGCTACACCTTC. Translated, it gives CSAPWPSNYGYTF.

This clonotype appeared many times. This chain's CDR3 is CSEQKPGAQYF. CDR3 nucleotides: TGCAGTGAGCAGAAGCCCGGGGCCCAGTACTTC. The chain has TRBV20-1 and TRBJ2-5; D might be TRBD2 (5 bases). V was shortened by 7 bases and J by 9 bases, with 15 bases between the two germline ends. CDR3 length: 11 residues. Per germline, CDR1 DFQATT and CDR2 SNEGSKA (reference sequence).

The table lists this clonotype with many counts. The CDR3, as DNA: TGTGCCAGCATCCAACGGACAGGGGGAAGTCAGCCCCAGCATTTT. As protein: CASIQRTGGSQPQHF. The V gene is TRBV6-1, the J gene TRBJ1-5, with TRBD1 matching over 10 bases. This CDR3 is 15 amino acids long. Germline lookup yields CDR1 MNHNS and CDR2 SASEGT. With V trimmed by 7 bases and J by 6 bases, 9 bases remained unmatched.

This clonotype turned up a few times. The chain is built from TRBV2 and TRBJ1-1; a possible D gene is TRBD1 (6 bases). CDR1 is SNHLY and CDR2 is FYNNEI in the germline V gene. V lost 7 bases, J lost 5 bases, and 17 bases lay in between. This CDR3 contains 14 residues. Written as DNA, the CDR3 is TGTGCCAGCAACGGGGGCCGAGCAAGGACTGAAGCTTTCTTT. It specifies CASNGGRARTEAFF.

The rearrangement uses TRBV12-3 or TRBV12-4 and TRBJ2-7; 8 bases match TRBD1. This CDR3 comprises 15 residues. V was clipped by 5 bases and J by 6 bases; unmatched bases: 12. The CDR3 spells CASSRTGTGAAEQYF. The CDR3 DNA is TGTGCCAGCAGTCGTACCGGGACAGGCGCGGCCGAGCAGTACTTC.

This chain connects TRBV10-1 to TRBJ2-2; D ambiguous. The CDR3 has 16 amino acids. Germline loops: CDR1 WNHNN, CDR2 SYGVQD (reference sequence). Deletions cut 2 bases from V and 0 bases from J, with 10 bases between. DNA of the CDR3: TGCGCCAGCAGTGAGCGGACGTTCGCGAACACCGGGGAGCTGTTTTTT. Its protein product is CASSERTFANTGELFF.

To note about this clonotype: An end of the junction differs from the germline gene, which may be a read error. The rearrangement uses TRBV10-3 and TRBJ2-5; 8 nucleotides align to TRBD2. CDR1 ENHRY and CDR2 SYGVKD come from the germline V gene. This CDR3 comprises 15 residues. CDR3 amino acids: CASSTHGGAGETQYF. The CDR3 DNA reads TGTGCCAGCAGTACACACGGGGGGGCAGGAGAGACCCAGTACTTC.

The genes are TRBV29-1 and TRBJ1-2, with TRBD1 as a possible D gene (6 bases). Germline V CDR1 and CDR2: SQVTM, ANQGSEA. The ends were cut back, 1 base at V and 12 bases at J, with 18 bases in the middle. The CDR3 totals 13 residues. CDR3 nucleotides: TGCAGCGTTGAAGCGGCAGGGGACTCTGGAAACACCTTC. Residues: CSVEAAGDSGNTF.

This clonotype has only a few counts. J is TRBJ1-1 and V is TRBV6-6; 10 nucleotides match TRBD1. The germline gives CDR1 MNHNY, CDR2 SVGAGI (reference sequence). The CDR3 extends over 16 amino acids. Trimming cost V 2 bases and J 4 bases; bases outside gene matches: 7. This CDR3 reads CASSYPGGTGVTEAFF. The CDR3 DNA sequence: TGTGCCAGCAGTTACCCGGGCGGGACAGGGGTCACTGAAGCTTTCTTT.

This clonotype occurred many times. The V gene is TRBV29-1, the J gene TRBJ1-3, with a weak D call TRBD1 (6 bases). From germline, CDR1 is SQVTM and CDR2 ANQGSEA. The CDR3 is 14 residues long. With 5 bases removed from V and 0 bases from J, the gap between germline ends came to 11 bases. CDR3 sequence reads: CSVYRASSGNTIYF. The CDR3 DNA follows: TGCAGCGTTTACAGGGCGAGCTCTGGAAACACCATATATTTT.

This rearrangement joins TRBV20-1 to TRBJ2-5, with 12 bases fitting TRBD2. TRBJ2-7 matches the DNA end more closely, so the J call is doubtful. This CDR3 is built from 17 residues. CDR1 and CDR2 (germline): DFQATT, SNEGSKA (reference sequence). The CDR3 bases are TGCAGTGCTAGAGATCTTAGGCTAGCGGGAGGGACCTACGAGCAGTACTTC. This sequence encodes CSARDLRLAGGTYEQYF.

This clonotype was counted ten times or more. The genes are TRBV15 and TRBJ2-5; 7 bases match TRBD2. CDR1 and CDR2 from the germline V gene are LNHNV and YYDKDF (reference sequence). The CDR3 length is 15 residues. Trimming removed 5 bases from V and 0 bases from J; junction bases left unmatched: 6. The CDR3 reads CATSPSAGNQETQYF. CDR3 in DNA: TGTGCCACCAGCCCATCAGCGGGAAACCAAGAGACCCAGTACTTC.

The sample holds many counts of this clonotype. J is TRBJ1-2 and V is TRBV7-9; 9 bases fit TRBD1. Germline lookup yields CDR1 SEHNR and CDR2 FQNEAQ (reference sequence). J was trimmed by 8 bases and V by 6 bases; bases with no gene match: 16. This CDR3 region has 16 residues. In DNA form, the CDR3 reads TGTGCCAGCAGTTCCGTAACCACAGGGGGCTTCTTGGGCTACACCTTC. Residues: CASSSVTTGGFLGYTF.

Many counts were recorded for this clonotype. The chain employs TRBV27 and TRBJ1-2; 9 bases align to TRBD1. The CDR3 has 13 amino acids. Trimming at V came to 5 bases and at J to 8 bases, leaving 6 bases not matched to a gene. The V gene's germline CDR1 is MNHEY and CDR2 SMNVEV (reference sequence). The CDR3, as DNA: TGTGCCAGCAGTCAGACAGGGGGTGGAGGCTACACCTTC. Protein product: CASSQTGGGGYTF.

This clonotype has a handful of counts. V and J are TRBV7-8 and TRBJ2-7, with TRBD1 identical over 8 bases. This CDR3 has 15 residues. V lost 2 bases and J lost 2; bases outside the gene matches: 5. Germline V gives CDR1 SGHVS, CDR2 FQNEAQ. The CDR3 loop is CASSLKRTGPYEQYF. The CDR3 nucleotides are TGTGCCAGCAGCTTAAAGAGGACAGGGCCCTACGAGCAGTACTTC.

V is TRBV29-1 and J is TRBJ1-5; 7 bases align to TRBD1. The CDR3 consists of 13 residues. Germline V gene data show CDR1 as SQVTM and CDR2 as ANQGSEA. After removal of 6 bases from V and 14 bases from J, the junction contained 16 bases not matched to a gene. CDR3 protein: CSVGEPGQTYEHF. DNA for the CDR3: TGCAGCGTGGGGGAACCGGGACAGACTTACGAGCATTTT.

In its sample, this clonotype was seen many times. The chain couples TRBV10-2 to TRBJ2-5; 7 bases are shared with TRBD2. The CDR3 covers 13 residues. Germline values: CDR1 WSHSY, CDR2 SAAADI. Germline trimming cut 7 bases from V and 4 bases from J; bases unmatched to any gene: 6. CDR3 bases: TGCGCCAGCAAAAAGACTAGCCCAGAGACCCAGTACTTC. This gives the protein CASKKTSPETQYF.

This clonotype was seen more than once but under ten times. The chain carries TRBV7-3 and TRBJ2-2; no firm D call. The CDR3 contains 15 residues. Trimming took 5 bases from V and 4 from J, leaving 14 bases between them. Germline CDR1 is SGHTA and CDR2 is FQGTGA. CDR3 nucleotide sequence: TGTGCCAGCAGCCCCCCGGGCAGATCCACCGGGGAGCTGTTTTTT. Its translation: CASSPPGRSTGELFF.

This clonotype occurred many times. The chain combines TRBV11-2 with TRBJ1-2, with 9 bases identical to TRBD1. The CDR3 loop spans 17 amino acids. Trimming at V came to 5 bases and at J to 4 bases, leaving 14 bases not matched to a gene. Germline CDR1 is SGHAT and CDR2 is FQNNGV. Here the CDR3 DNA reads TGTGCCAGCAGCCGACCACCTAAACAGGGGGCCGGCTATGGCTACACCTTC. Translation gives CASSRPPKQGAGYGYTF.

The V and J genes are TRBV7-9 and TRBJ2-7; perhaps TRBD1 as D (5 bases). CDR3 length equals 17 residues. Germline V gene sequence: CDR1 SEHNR, CDR2 FQNEAQ (reference sequence). The V gene lost 1 base and the J gene lost 0 bases, with 16 bases spanning the gap. The CDR3 nucleotides read TGTGCCAGCAGCTTAGACAGGACAAGGTTAAGCTCCTACGAGCAGTACTTC. This gives the protein CASSLDRTRLSSYEQYF.

A remark on this clonotype: This sequence may be a read error, since a much larger clone differs from it by one base. V is TRBV7-8 and J is TRBJ1-4; weak D call: TRBD1 (6 bases). The CDR3 loop spans 13 amino acids. Germline assignment: CDR1 SGHVS and CDR2 FQNEAQ. The CDR3 DNA reads as TGTGCCAGCAGCTTTTCGTCAGGGGCTAAACTGTTATTT. It encodes CASSFSSGAKLLF.

The genes are TRBV7-2 and TRBJ2-5, with D unresolved. CDR3 size: 16 residues. The V and J ends lost 3 bases and 2 bases respectively, with 16 bases between them. CDR1 is SGHTA, CDR2 FQGNSA, per germline. CDR3 loop: CASSFSWVKAQETQYF. As DNA, the CDR3 is TGTGCCAGCAGCTTTTCTTGGGTCAAAGCTCAAGAGACCCAGTACTTC.

This clonotype came up many times. The chain uses TRBV10-3 and TRBJ2-5, with D tentatively TRBD2 (5 bases). Germline V lookup: CDR1 ENHRY, CDR2 SYGVKD. V was shortened by 11 bases and J by 3 bases, with 13 bases between the two germline ends. This CDR3 has 12 amino acids. CDR3 nucleotides: TGTGCCGCCGGGGTGGAGGAAGAGACCCAGTACTTC. Protein sequence: CAAGVEEETQYF.

The table lists this clonotype with many counts. The V gene is TRBV20-1, the J gene TRBJ1-5; no clear D gene. Germline V gene lookup returns CDR1 DFQATT and CDR2 SNEGSKA (reference sequence). V lost 0 bases and J 3 bases, leaving 6 bases between the germline ends. This CDR3 spans 13 amino acids. Here the CDR3 DNA reads TGCAGTGCTAGAGACGACCTCAATCAGCCCCAGCATTTT. Encoded protein: CSARDDLNQPQHF.